This T cell receptor (beta chain) was profiled in a study of cytomegalovirus exposure and HLA in healthy donors. As for the study in general: Membership in the Caucasian-associated ancestry cluster was found for about 84% of nearly 400 genotyped donors.

This clone was picked up a small number of times. Its specificity is not known. The PCR contained 60 Vbeta and 13 Jbeta primers. This table comes from immunoSEQ multiplex PCR, and its TCRdb copy is limited to in-frame clones, with some not included. The repertoire holds roughly 100,000 clones, with over 70% as singletons. Study findings and constraints: The study recorded 160 or so TCR beta chains that were cytomegalovirus-associated.

Per germline, CDR1 SGDLS and CDR2 YYNGEE. V dropped 0 bases and J dropped 3; count of bases not matched to a gene: 7. This CDR3 contains 17 residues. This sequence originates from a male donor in good health and CMV-seronegative. This chain connects TRBV9 to TRBJ2-1, with 9 bases aligning to TRBD2. The sequencing sample was made of PBMCs. CDR3 sequence: CASSVDASGAFYNEQFF. CDR3 nucleotides: TGTGCCAGCAGCGTAGACGCTAGCGGGGCTTTCTACAATGAGCAGTTCTTC. Filled out from reference TRBV9 and TRBJ2-1, the complete variable domain reads DSGVTQTPKHLITATGQRVTLRCSPRSGDLSVYWYQQSLDQGLQFLIQYYNGEERAKGNILERFSAQQFPDLHSELNLSSLELGDSALYFCASSVDASGAFYNEQFFGPGTRLTVL.